This T cell receptor (beta chain) was obtained from a study of cytomegalovirus exposure and HLA in healthy donors. The CDR3 has 16 residues. Unmatched junction bases numbered 5, after V lost 0 bases and J lost 10 bases. CDR1 and CDR2 (germline): MNHEY, SVGAGI. Vbeta (60) and Jbeta (13) primers were used in the PCR. Generated by immunoSEQ multiplex PCR, the TCRdb table keeps only in-frame clones and is missing some. The sample lists 180,000 or so clones, 9.5% occurring once. The origin of this receptor is a woman aged 25 to 39 in good health and CMV-seropositive. Sequencing used PBMCs. The V call is TRBV6-5, the J call TRBJ1-6; 11 bases line up with TRBD1. CDR3 sequence (DNA): TGTGCCAGCAGTTACTCGAAGGGGACAGGGGGATCACCCCTCCACTTT. Translated: CASSYSKGTGGSPLHF.